These 9 T cell receptor beta chains were sequenced from one sample in a study of blood T cell repertoires in COVID-19. Sequenced by immunoSEQ multiplex PCR; TCRdb stores in-frame clones only, minus some. The table shows 90,000 to 120,000 clones, with approximately 91% occurring only once. The sample consisted of peripheral blood. Receptors were obtained from a man in his sixties with acute or convalescent COVID-19.

The chain joins TRBV27 to TRBJ2-3; D not certain. V lost 1 base, J lost 6 bases, and 5 bases lay in between. Germline V CDR1 and CDR2: MNHEY, SMNVEV (reference sequence). This CDR3 contains 12 residues. The CDR3 reads CASSLYGDTQYF. As DNA, the CDR3 is TGTGCCAGCAGTTTATATGGCGATACGCAGTATTTT.

The rearrangement uses TRBV6-5 and TRBJ1-2; 7 positions match TRBD1. With 5 bases clipped from V and 8 bases from J, the junction kept 14 bases outside the gene matches. Germline V gives CDR1 MNHEY, CDR2 SVGAGI. CDR3 size: 15 residues. CDR3 loop: CASSRTLEGAGGYTF. The CDR3 DNA follows: TGTGCCAGCAGTCGAACCTTGGAGGGGGCTGGAGGCTACACCTTC.

The chain carries TRBV5-4 and TRBJ1-2; D uncertain. Looked up from germline, CDR1 is SGHNT and CDR2 is YYREEE (reference sequence). Trimming left V 0 bases short and J 4 bases short, with 7 bases between. This CDR3 spans 13 amino acids. CDR3 DNA sequence: TGTGCCAGCAGCTTGGAACAGCTCTATGGCTACACCTTC. Its protein product is CASSLEQLYGYTF.

The chain recombines TRBV27 with TRBJ1-1, with D possibly matching TRBD1 (5 bases). The CDR3 extends over 13 amino acids. The V gene's germline CDR1 is MNHEY and CDR2 SMNVEV (reference sequence). V was cut by 4 bases and J by 6 bases, with 12 bases left in between. The CDR3 sequence is CASSSVDSAEAFF. As DNA, the CDR3 is TGTGCCAGCAGTTCCGTCGACAGTGCTGAAGCTTTCTTT.

The chain joins TRBV5-1 to TRBJ2-2, with 7 bases aligning to TRBD1. The J segment lost 0 bases and the V segment lost 0 bases, leaving 8 bases of the junction unmatched. Germline V gene data show CDR1 as SGHRS and CDR2 as YFSETQ. The CDR3 covers 18 residues. This chain's CDR3 is CASSLVQGSPANTGELFF. DNA for the CDR3: TGCGCCAGCAGCTTGGTACAGGGGTCCCCCGCGAACACCGGGGAGCTGTTTTTT.

V and J are TRBV14 and TRBJ1-6; the match to TRBD1 covers 8 bases. The CDR3 length is 16 residues. Germline V gene data show CDR1 as SGHDN and CDR2 as FVKESK. The ends lost 2 bases at V and 7 bases at J; junction bases unmatched: 7. CDR3 in amino acids: CASSQLDRVENSPLHF. CDR3 nucleotides: TGTGCCAGCAGCCAATTGGACAGGGTGGAAAATTCACCCCTCCACTTT.

The chain links TRBV13 to TRBJ1-6; D is possibly TRBD1 (5 bases). Between the trimmed V and J ends, which lost 0 bases and 9 bases, there was a span of 15 bases. CDR3 length: 16 amino acids. CDR1 is PRHDT and CDR2 is FYEKMQ in the germline V gene (reference sequence). As DNA, the CDR3 is TGTGCCAGCAGCTTAGGCCCCGGGGGTCATAGTTCACCCCTCCACTTT. Translation gives CASSLGPGGHSSPLHF.

V and J are TRBV29-1 and TRBJ1-2; maybe TRBD1 (6 bases). Germline CDR1 is SQVTM and CDR2 is ANQGSEA. The CDR3 contains 12 residues. V was clipped by 4 bases and J by 4 bases, with 10 bases between them. For the CDR3, the DNA is TGCAGCGTTGGTGGGGGCAGCTATGGCTACACCTTC. It yields the protein CSVGGGSYGYTF.

This clone was detected once. V gene TRBV21-1 combines with J gene TRBJ2-5; the D segment call TRBD2 is taken from the table without a DNA check. TRBV21-1 is a recognized pseudogene. The CDR3 is made up of 13 amino acids. The CDR3 DNA follows: TGTGCCAGCAGCAAAGGGGGGGGAGAGACCCAGTACTTC. It encodes CASSKGGGETQYF.